This entry describes one T cell receptor beta chain. This clone was seen once. The antigen it recognizes is unknown. It has no much larger one-base neighbor in the sample; base qualities were not kept. The sample comes from a study of cytomegalovirus exposure and HLA in healthy donors listed by TCRdb under 2017. The study in broad terms: An earlier analysis of about 530 of the donors reported about 260 Gb of sequence data and 117 million unique TCR beta sequences obtained from roughly 180 million T cells. Approximately 310 gigabases of sequencing data and approximately 93 million unique TCR sequences were included in an early release covering 500 to 750 HLA-typed donors. Of the roughly 400 genotyped donors, 65% to 90% were placed in the genetic ancestry cluster associated with self-reported Caucasian donors. The study was designed to test whether signatures of past pathogen exposure could be identified by cataloging public T cell receptors. Using immunosequencing, the study profiled T cell repertoires from around 680 subjects and related those repertoires to cytomegalovirus serostatus. A separate validation cohort of approximately 120 different subjects was used in addition to the roughly 700-subject first cohort. To predict cytomegalovirus infection status, the study brought together high-throughput TCR immunosequencing, statistical association of individual TCRs with disease status, and machine learning. A later analysis re-examined previously published TCR beta repertoires from around 670 donors and added high-resolution HLA genotyping to investigate patterns of TCR occurrence. Rather than drawing on any new phenotypic data, the later analysis identified candidate immune exposures from TCR beta sequences and the way those sequences occurred across donors. In an earlier analysis of 587 of the donors, high-throughput TCR beta sequencing was used to judge whether each TCR beta V gene segment behaved as functional or pseudogenic. Donor age, sex, ethnicity and CMV serostatus were collected together with the repertoire data. A later genetic analysis used genome-wide SNP genotypes for about 65% of the roughly 700 donors, treating that subset as a discovery cohort. All discovery cohort repertoires had been generated on a single sequencing platform. Class I and class II HLA loci were covered by the typing at four-digit resolution. Typing coverage varied by locus: about 629-640 donors for A, B, C, DRB1 and DQB1; approximately 500 for DQA1; more than 600 for DPA1; 400 to 480 for DPB1. Four to six DR-DQ haplotypes were handled as single units for association and clustering, since linkage in the cohort was strong. On average, roughly 240,000 unique TCR beta nucleotide sequences were sequenced per donor among several hundred genotyped donors of the cohort, with 15% to 20% of those sequences being non-productive. Results the study describes overall, beyond this receptor: V-gene and J-gene trimming of TCR beta chains was associated with a missense DCLRE1C variant in a later genetic analysis, and the association was replicated in an independent cohort. A group of highly shared sequence variants was considered likely to be a technical artifact of the sequencing pipeline. The earlier analysis of approximately 560 of the donors excluded around 17 rarely observed V segments, including chromosome 9 orphons, because counts were too low. Linkage disequilibrium might explain the correlated functional status among segregating V segments, but an unknown experimental factor could not be ruled out. In an earlier analysis of 587 of the donors, most TCR beta V segments appeared in productive rearrangements about 90% or about 30% of the time, broadly matching IMGT annotations. In a later analysis, HLA-associated TCR beta chains showed more clonal expansion and lower generation probabilities than non-associated chains that were equally common. A later analysis reported that several top co-occurrence clusters appeared linked to parvovirus B19, influenza, CMV and Epstein-Barr virus. In a later analysis, 16,951 TCR beta sequences were associated with specific HLA alleles at a false discovery rate of 0.05. A later analysis found that most CMV-associated TCR beta chains appeared HLA-restricted, with HLA associations seemingly driven largely by CMV exposure. Because HLA typing was missing for some donors at each locus, association tests included only the typed subset. In vitro tests confirmed that a few of the cytomegalovirus-associated TCR beta chains recognize cytomegalovirus antigens. A later genetic analysis reported fewer N-insertions in productive TCRs among donors in an Asian-associated ancestry cluster than the roughly 650-donor mean. It was suggested by the authors that the approach could potentially be generalized to other disease states and immunological phenotypes. In a later analysis, TCR association rates were found to vary across HLA loci, with the most associated TCRs seen for DRB1 alleles and the fewest for HLA-C alleles. A further reported finding was that TCR beta sequences accurately predicted the HLA-A and HLA-B alleles for most subjects in the first cohort. Some IMGT-functional V segments, including TRBV6-2 and TRBV6-3, could not be told apart with the 87-base-pair reads, so those segments were excluded. Roughly uniform sequencing depth across donors was assumed in presence/absence analyses, although this assumption may not hold. In both the original and validation cohorts, the classifier was reported to diagnose cytomegalovirus status with high specificity and sensitivity. While some public TCRs were present in many individuals, most TCR sequences turned up only very rarely across donors. In this cohort, only TCR beta chains were sequenced, and detectable features were limited by the absence of alpha or paired-chain data. The study listed 164 TCR beta chains as associated with cytomegalovirus. CMV serostatus was the only immune exposure information available for the cohort. Strong co-occurrence of HLA alleles, especially DR and DQ, made assigning TCR associations to individual alleles difficult.

The library relied on the immunoSEQ multiplex PCR assay. A mixture of 60 forward primers for TCR Vbeta segments and 13 reverse primers for TCR Jbeta segments was used in the multiplex PCR. A multiplex PCR assay on genomic DNA amplified the CDR3 region of rearranged TCR beta genes. Amplified TCR beta libraries were sequenced as 87-base-pair reads on the Illumina HiSeq System. The paper's processing steps were these. In a later analysis, tens of millions of unique TCR beta chains were counted across the approximately 620 repertoires, and about 9.9 million of these chains were shared by at least two donors. To remove PCR and sequencing errors, raw reads were error-corrected and collapsed into unique sequences using a nearest-neighbor algorithm that merged closely related sequences. Alignment of CDR3 sequences to IMGT reference sequences was used to assign V, D and J gene segments. For a sequence to be retained, a match of at least six nucleotides to both a V gene segment and a J gene segment was required. Rearrangements were called productive when the CDR3 lacked stop codons and stayed in frame with V and J; all others were non-productive. CDR3 was defined by IMGT convention, running from the second conserved V-encoded cysteine to the conserved J-encoded phenylalanine. In an earlier analysis of more than 550 of the donors, sequences lacking an unambiguous match to a single V gene segment were excluded. An earlier analysis of fewer than 650 of the donors classified V segments as functional when productive rearrangements were above 56.7% and as segregating when the standard deviation between donors was above 5%. A statistical classification framework was built to diagnose cytomegalovirus status from the catalog of TCR beta chain sequences. In a later analysis, V and J genes were assigned by comparing TCR nucleotide sequences against IMGT/GENE-DB human TR gene sequences. Using the TCRdist pipeline, a later analysis assigned CDR3 sequences along with most-parsimonious VDJ recombination scenarios. A later analysis defined each TCR beta chain by its CDR3 amino acid sequence plus V-gene family, and excluded reads lacking a unique V-gene family. To address suspected cross-contamination and a sequencing artifact, a later analysis removed over 500 highly shared, low-generation-probability nucleotide sequences. In a later analysis, a clonal expansion index for each public chain was calculated from normalized within-repertoire ranks of inferred template counts. A later analysis computed generation probabilities with a VDJ recombination model fitted to out-of-frame rearrangements, and checked the results against IGoR. In a later analysis, TCR-TCR, TCR-HLA and TCR-CMV co-occurrence was scored with hypergeometric tests, and a repertoire-size bias correction was applied to TCR pairs. To estimate false discovery rates, a later analysis permuted the HLA or CMV assignments 20 times. In a later analysis, co-occurring TCRs were grouped using DBSCAN, with TCRdist sequence similarity added in when clustering inside HLA-allele-positive subsets. For co-occurrence clustering, repertoires with fewer than 30,000 or more than 120,000 public chains were excluded, along with 5 or 6 repertoires with anomalous nucleotide sharing. Imported from immuneACCESS, the table was reduced by TCRdb to in-frame sequences with V and J called. These copies leave out some clones; in studies compared against another copy, an unresolved V gene accounts for under half, and the cause of the remainder is not known. V and J calls and clone size are those listed in that table; D and trimming were worked out from the DNA. The sample data list 180,000 or so clones, and approximately 81% of these were observed just once. The biggest ten clones account for roughly 1.5% of the sample.

The cohort was made up of approximately 700 healthy bone marrow donors. All cohort members were sampled while nominally healthy, although unrecorded immune exposures were likely present. The donor was CMV seronegative and belonged to the group of roughly 330 seronegative cohort members. A peripheral blood sample was provided by each donor, and peripheral blood mononuclear cells were used for TCR beta sequencing. Genomic DNA was extracted from the blood cell samples with the Qiagen DNeasy Blood Extraction Kit. The CDR3 holds 15 amino acids from the cysteine to the phenylalanine. CDR3 DNA is the only sequence kept; it has 45 bases, read in frame from the first base. V and J lose 3 bases and 4 bases, and a span of 16 bases separates them. Reading the germline V gene gives CDR1 KGHSH and CDR2 LQKENI.

The chain couples TRBV18 to TRBJ2-7; tentative D gene TRBD2, with 6 bases matching. The receptor comes from a male donor in good health and CMV-seronegative. Sequenced material: PBMCs. The DNA is TGTGCCAGCTCACCTTCCGGGGGTCCGGGTTACGAGCAGTACTTC. Translated, this gives CASSPSGGPGYEQYF.